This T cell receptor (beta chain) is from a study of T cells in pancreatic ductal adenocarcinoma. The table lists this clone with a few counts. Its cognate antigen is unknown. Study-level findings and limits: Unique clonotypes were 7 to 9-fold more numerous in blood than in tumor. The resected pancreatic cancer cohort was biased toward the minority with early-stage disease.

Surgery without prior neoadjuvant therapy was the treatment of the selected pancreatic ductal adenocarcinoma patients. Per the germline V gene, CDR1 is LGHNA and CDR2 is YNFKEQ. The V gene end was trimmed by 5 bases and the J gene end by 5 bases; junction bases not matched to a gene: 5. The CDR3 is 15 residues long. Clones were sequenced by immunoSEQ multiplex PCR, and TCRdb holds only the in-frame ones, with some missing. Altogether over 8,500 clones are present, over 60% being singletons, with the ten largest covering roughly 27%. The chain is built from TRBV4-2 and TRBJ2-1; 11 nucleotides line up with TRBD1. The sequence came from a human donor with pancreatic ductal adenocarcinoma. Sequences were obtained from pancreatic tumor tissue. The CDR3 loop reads CASSGGTGGDNEQFF. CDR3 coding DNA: TGTGCCAGCAGCGGAGGGACAGGGGGGGACAATGAGCAGTTCTTC.